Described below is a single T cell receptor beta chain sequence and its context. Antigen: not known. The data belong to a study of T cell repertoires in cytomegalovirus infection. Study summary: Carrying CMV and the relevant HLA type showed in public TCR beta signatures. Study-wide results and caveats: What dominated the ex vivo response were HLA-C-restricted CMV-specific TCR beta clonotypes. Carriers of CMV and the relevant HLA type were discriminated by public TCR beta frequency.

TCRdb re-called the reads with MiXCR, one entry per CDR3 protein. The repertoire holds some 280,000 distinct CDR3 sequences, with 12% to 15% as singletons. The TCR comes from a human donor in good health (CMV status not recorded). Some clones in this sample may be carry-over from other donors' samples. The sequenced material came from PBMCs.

The CDR3 nucleotides read TGCGCCAGCAGCCAAAGGAGACAGGGGGTAGAGACCCAGTACTTC. Protein: CASSQRRQGVETQYF. The chain has TRBV4-1 and TRBJ2-5; 9 nucleotides line up with TRBD1. Germline CDR1 MGHRA, CDR2 YSYEKL. Trimming cost V 2 bases and J 4 bases; bases outside gene matches: 5. There are 15 residues in the CDR3.